The T cell receptor beta chain under discussion was sequenced for a study of CD8+CD57+ T cells in acquired aplastic anemia. Study details: CD4+ and CD8+ cells, once sorted, gave DNA averaging about 3 ug.

Both TCR beta VDJ combination and CDR3 sequence profiling were carried out. Genomic DNA was the template for this profiling. TCRdb ran MiXCR on the reads and lists one entry per CDR3 protein. The sample lists 400,000 to 600,000 distinct CDR3 sequences, approximately 32% occurring once. The germline CDR1 and CDR2 sequences are MNHNS and SASEGT. The CDR3 contains 14 residues. V dropped 6 bases and J dropped 4; count of bases not matched to a gene: 6. Patients who underwent sequencing had shown CD8+CD57+ cell expansion by flow cytometry. This clonotype was picked up many times. V usage is TRBV6-1 and J usage is TRBJ2-7; 10 nucleotides agree with TRBD1. The sequence was obtained from a human donor with aplastic anemia. Sequencing input: sorted CD4+, CD8+, or CD8+CD57+ T cells (not recorded which) from PBMCs. The CDR3 coding sequence is TGTGCCAGCAGCGGGGACAGGGGCCAGTACGAGCAGTACTTC. Translation gives CASSGDRGQYEQYF.